Following are 18 T cell receptor beta chains from one sample sequenced in a study of CD8 T cells in Susac syndrome. Random hexamers were used to reverse transcribe an amount of about 0.45 to 1 ug RNA. One entry per CDR3 protein results from TCRdb running MiXCR on the immunoSEQ multiplex PCR reads. The repertoire holds roughly 200,000 distinct CDR3 sequences, with around 94% as singletons. Input material: CD4+ T cells from PBMCs. These receptors all stem from a human donor with Susac syndrome.

This chain uses TRBV7-2 with TRBJ2-7; 9 bases are shared with TRBD2. CDR1 and CDR2 from the germline V gene are SGHTA and FQGNSA. This CDR3 spans 13 amino acids. With V trimmed by 3 bases and J by 4 bases, 1 base remained unmatched. The CDR3 sequence is CASSFLAGYEQYF. CDR3 DNA: TGTGCCAGCAGCTTTCTAGCGGGATACGAGCAGTACTTC.

This chain joins TRBV4-1 and TRBJ2-7, with 7 bases fitting TRBD1. In germline, CDR1 is MGHRA, CDR2 YSYEKL. The junction had 4 bases not matched to a gene; V was cut back by 4 bases and J by 1 base. The CDR3 length is 14 residues. The CDR3 sequence is CASSPGRGSYEQYF. The CDR3 coding sequence is TGCGCCAGCAGCCCGGGCAGGGGGTCCTACGAGCAGTACTTC.

The chain joins TRBV5-4 to TRBJ1-2, with 8 bases fitting TRBD1. The CDR3 is 16 residues long. V lost 4 bases and J lost 6; bases outside the gene matches: 14. The V gene's germline CDR1 is SGHNT and CDR2 YYREEE (reference sequence). This CDR3 is CASSISYGQGRDGYTF. CDR3 nucleotide sequence: TGTGCCAGCAGCATATCATATGGACAGGGAAGAGATGGCTACACCTTC. Full variable domain (rest looked up from reference TRBV5-4 and TRBJ1-2): ETGVTQSPTHLIKTRGQQVTLRCSSQSGHNTVSWYQQALGQGPQFIFQYYREEENGRGNFPPRFSGLQFPNYSSELNVNALELDDSALYLCASSISYGQGRDGYTFGSGTRLTVV.

This rearrangement joins TRBV11-2 to TRBJ2-7, with TRBD1 matching 8 bases. Germline values: CDR1 SGHAT, CDR2 FQNNGV. CDR3 size: 15 residues. With 1 base clipped from V and 2 bases from J, the junction kept 4 bases outside the gene matches. The CDR3 here is CASSLGLQGAYEQYF. Written as DNA, the CDR3 is TGTGCCAGCAGCTTAGGCTTACAGGGGGCCTACGAGCAGTACTTC.

The CDR3 sequence: CSASRQPNYGYTF. DNA of the CDR3: TGCAGTGCTAGCCGACAGCCTAACTATGGCTACACCTTC. The chain uses TRBV20-1 and TRBJ1-2; the D gene is possibly TRBD1 (5 bases). Germline V gene data show CDR1 as DFQATT and CDR2 as SNEGSKA (reference sequence). The V end was cut by 3 bases, the J end by 0 bases, with 8 bases between. The CDR3 is made up of 13 amino acids.

The genes are TRBV28 and TRBJ2-4; weak D call: TRBD1 (5 bases). V dropped 8 bases and J dropped 9 bases, with 23 bases sitting between them. This CDR3 contains 15 residues. Germline lookup yields CDR1 MDHEN and CDR2 SYDVKM. Here the CDR3 reads CASSPSGYLKLIQYF. CDR3 in DNA: TGTGCCAGCTCCCCTTCAGGGTACCTAAAACTCATTCAGTACTTC. Variable domain in full (rest from reference TRBV28 and TRBJ2-4): DVKVTQSSRYLVKRTGEKVFLECVQDMDHENMFWYRQDPGLGLRLIYFSYDVKMKEKGDIPEGYSVSREKKERFSLILESASTNQTSMYLCASSPSGYLKLIQYFGAGTRLSVL.

The V call is TRBV27, the J call TRBJ2-4; TRBD1 matches 12 bases. Germline V gene lookup returns CDR1 MNHEY and CDR2 SMNVEV (reference sequence). This CDR3 comprises 16 residues. Germline trimming cut 0 bases from V and 9 bases from J; bases unmatched to any gene: 6. This CDR3 reads CASSLSPGTGGSIQYF. CDR3 DNA: TGTGCCAGCAGTTTATCGCCCGGGACAGGGGGCTCCATTCAGTACTTC.

The rearrangement joins TRBV9 to TRBJ2-2; TRBD2 is a possible D gene (6 bases). Trimming cost V 4 bases and J 0 bases, with 19 bases left between them. CDR3 length equals 18 residues. The germline gives CDR1 SGDLS, CDR2 YYNGEE. This CDR3 reads CASSPHLLGTSNTGELFF. The CDR3 nucleotides read TGTGCCAGCAGCCCTCACTTACTAGGGACTTCGAACACCGGGGAGCTGTTTTTT. The variable domain in full, completed from reference TRBV9 and TRBJ2-2, reads DSGVTQTPKHLITATGQRVTLRCSPRSGDLSVYWYQQSLDQGLQFLIQYYNGEERAKGNILERFSAQQFPDLHSELNLSSLELGDSALYFCASSPHLLGTSNTGELFFGEGSRLTVL.

The chain employs TRBV11-1 and TRBJ2-3; the match to TRBD1 covers 9 bases. The CDR3 sequence is 16 residues long. CDR1 is SGHAT and CDR2 is FQDESV in the germline V gene (reference sequence). With 7 bases clipped from V and 3 bases from J, the junction kept 11 bases outside the gene matches. This chain's CDR3 is CASTPSGTGWTDTQYF. The CDR3 nucleotides read TGTGCCAGCACCCCTTCCGGGACAGGGTGGACAGATACGCAGTATTTT.

The rearrangement joins TRBV29-1 to TRBJ1-1, with D perhaps TRBD1 (5 bases). The CDR3 is made up of 14 amino acids. Looked up from germline, CDR1 is SQVTM and CDR2 is ANQGSEA. Trimming pared 6 bases from V and 4 bases from J, leaving 18 bases between. CDR3: CSVLREAPFTEAFF. The CDR3 bases are TGCAGCGTGCTCAGGGAAGCGCCTTTCACTGAAGCTTTCTTT. The full variable domain, rest sourced from reference TRBV29-1 and TRBJ1-1, is SAVISQKPSRDICQRGTSLTIQCQVDSQVTMMFWYRQQPGQSLTLIATANQGSEATYESGFVIDKFPISRPNLTFSTLTVSNMSPEDSSIYLCSVLREAPFTEAFFGQGTRLTVV.

The chain carries TRBV20-1 and TRBJ2-5; D not resolved. The CDR3 length is 15 residues. CDR1 DFQATT and CDR2 SNEGSKA come from the germline V gene (reference sequence). The V and J ends lost 2 bases and 0 bases respectively, with 13 bases between them. This chain's CDR3 is CSARRRKTNQETQYF. The CDR3 DNA follows: TGCAGTGCTAGAAGACGGAAAACGAACCAAGAGACCCAGTACTTC.

The gene calls are TRBV5-4 and TRBJ1-1; no clear D gene. The germline V and J ends were trimmed by 1 base and 7 bases, with 8 bases remaining between them. The CDR3 has 12 amino acids. CDR1 SGHNT and CDR2 YYREEE come from the germline V gene (reference sequence). This CDR3 is CASSLRLGEAFF. Here the CDR3 DNA reads TGTGCCAGCAGCTTGAGGTTGGGTGAAGCTTTCTTT.

The V call is TRBV13, the J call TRBJ2-2; tentatively, D is TRBD2 (6 bases). CDR1 PRHDT and CDR2 FYEKMQ come from the germline V gene (reference sequence). V shed 5 bases and J shed 6 bases, with 16 bases lying between them. The CDR3 is 15 amino acids. The CDR3 here is CASSLGTLRAGELFF. CDR3 DNA: TGTGCCAGCAGCCTCGGGACTCTGCGGGCCGGGGAGCTGTTTTTT. Full variable domain (outside the CDR3, taken from reference TRBV13 and TRBJ2-2): AAGVIQSPRHLIKEKRETATLKCYPIPRHDTVYWYQQGPGQDPQFLISFYEKMQSDKGSIPDRFSAQQFSDYHSELNMSSLELGDSALYFCASSLGTLRAGELFFGEGSRLTVL.

This sequence joins TRBV7-8 and TRBJ2-5; a weak D match, TRBD2 (5 bases). CDR1 is SGHVS, CDR2 FQNEAQ, per germline. The CDR3 is 15 residues long. V lost 5 bases and J 5 bases, leaving 18 bases between the germline ends. Here the CDR3 reads CASSPRRGSWETQYF. CDR3 nucleotide sequence: TGTGCCAGCAGCCCCCGTCGGGGTAGTTGGGAGACCCAGTACTTC.

The chain is built from TRBV20-1 and TRBJ1-1, with D possibly being TRBD1 (6 bases). CDR3 length equals 14 residues. Germline CDR1 DFQATT, CDR2 SNEGSKA (reference sequence). V gave up 0 bases and J gave up 0 bases, with 8 bases separating them. The CDR3 bases are TGCAGTGCTAGAGATGGACAGATGAACACTGAAGCTTTCTTT. Its protein is CSARDGQMNTEAFF.

The V gene is TRBV7-9, the J gene TRBJ1-2, with unresolved D. The CDR3 sequence is 13 residues long. CDR1 is SEHNR and CDR2 is FQNEAQ in the germline V gene (reference sequence). The V and J ends lost 5 bases and 7 bases respectively, with 14 bases between them. The CDR3 region is CASSPGGQTGYTF. Written as DNA, the CDR3 is TGTGCCAGCAGCCCCGGAGGGCAAACTGGCTACACCTTC. Full variable domain (missing parts from reference TRBV7-9 and TRBJ1-2): DTGVSQNPRHKITKRGQNVTFRCDPISEHNRLYWYRQTLGQGPEFLTYFQNEAQLEKSRLLSDRFSAERPKGSFSTLEIQRTEQGDSAMYLCASSPGGQTGYTFGSGTRLTVV.

The chain employs TRBV30 and TRBJ1-1; D remains unclear. Trimming stripped 0 bases from V and 0 bases from J, with 8 bases between. The CDR3 extends over 14 amino acids. Germline CDR1 and CDR2: GTSNPN and SVGIG (reference sequence). The CDR3 sequence is CAWSVPPMNTEAFF. CDR3 DNA sequence: TGTGCCTGGAGTGTACCACCAATGAACACTGAAGCTTTCTTT.

Only one count was recorded for this clonotype. The chain couples TRBV30 to TRBJ2-7, with TRBD2 matching 14 bases. The CDR3 is 15 amino acids. Germline-derived CDR1 and CDR2 are GTSNPN and SVGIG (reference sequence). Trimming cost V 1 base and J 3 bases; bases outside gene matches: 2. CDR3 protein: CAWSAGLAGVYEQYF. CDR3 in DNA: TGTGCCTGGAGTGCGGGACTAGCGGGAGTCTACGAGCAGTACTTC.